Following are 25 T cell receptor beta chains from one sample sequenced in a study of T cell responses to AZD1222 COVID-19 vaccine. The method was immunoSEQ multiplex PCR; TCRdb's version includes in-frame clones alone and lacks a portion of them. Found here are about 56,000 clones, 70% to 90% of them singletons; the top ten hold about 15%. Here the sequenced sample was peripheral blood, taken on day 0 of AZD1222 vaccination. These receptors were obtained from an adult in good health.

The gene calls are TRBV13 and TRBJ2-2; no clear D. Germline V CDR1 and CDR2: PRHDT, FYEKMQ (reference sequence). This CDR3 has 13 amino acids. Trimming took off 5 bases at V and 7 bases at J, with 11 bases between the two ends. CDR3 nucleotide sequence: TGTGCCAGCAGCGCGAAGTATATCGGGGAGCTGTTTTTT. Its protein is CASSAKYIGELFF.

The rearrangement links TRBV28 to TRBJ2-3, with 12 bases matching TRBD1. J lost 6 bases, V lost 10 bases, and 17 bases had no gene match. The CDR3 loop spans 17 amino acids. Germline CDR1 reads MDHEN; CDR2 reads SYDVKM. The CDR3, as DNA: TGTGCCATCTTACCCTTCCCCCCGGGACAGGGGGCTGATACGCAGTATTTT. Its protein product is CAILPFPPGQGADTQYF.

V gene TRBV12-5 combines with J gene TRBJ2-1; a weak D match, TRBD1 (6 bases). Trimming pared 6 bases from V and 0 bases from J, leaving 15 bases between. CDR3 size: 16 residues. Germline CDR1 LGHNT, CDR2 FRNRAP. The CDR3 DNA is TGTGCTAGTGGATCTAATACAGGGAGCTCCTACAATGAGCAGTTCTTC. This translates into CASGSNTGSSYNEQFF.

This chain connects TRBV6-5 to TRBJ2-1, with 10 bases lining up with TRBD1. Germline trimming cut 8 bases from V and 8 bases from J; bases unmatched to any gene: 6. The CDR3 is 13 amino acids. Germline assignment: CDR1 MNHEY and CDR2 SVGAGI. CDR3 bases: TGTGCCAGCTGGACAGGGGGGCGGGATGAGCAGTTCTTC. This gives the protein CASWTGGRDEQFF.

The genes are TRBV3-1 (or the pseudogene TRBV3-2) and TRBJ2-6; tentative D call: TRBD1 (6 bases). Trimming took off 6 bases at V and 3 bases at J, with 12 bases between the two ends. The V gene's germline CDR1 is LGHDT and CDR2 YNNKEL (reference sequence). CDR3 length: 15 residues. CDR3 nucleotides: TGTGCCAGCAGGCCAGGGGATTATGGGGCCAACGTCCTGACTTTC. Protein sequence: CASRPGDYGANVLTF.

The chain joins TRBV19 to TRBJ1-1, with D perhaps matching TRBD1 (6 bases). Germline assignment: CDR1 LNHDA and CDR2 SQIVND (reference sequence). CDR3 length: 12 residues. Trimming cost V 5 bases and J 7 bases, with 11 bases left between them. This chain's CDR3 is CASSLRGFEAFF. CDR3 DNA: TGTGCCAGTAGTTTAAGGGGGTTTGAAGCTTTCTTT.

The chain uses TRBV29-1 and TRBJ2-7, with 7 bases that match TRBD1. The J segment lost 2 bases and the V segment lost 6 bases, leaving 4 bases of the junction unmatched. Germline CDR1 SQVTM, CDR2 ANQGSEA. The CDR3 is made up of 12 amino acids. The CDR3, as DNA: TGCAGCGTGTGGGGACAGACCTACGAGCAGTACTTC. Translating it yields CSVWGQTYEQYF.

Concerning this clone itself: A junction end diverges from the germline sequence, so it may reflect a read error. The V gene is TRBV19, the J gene TRBJ1-5; D unclear. Germline lookup yields CDR1 LNHDA and CDR2 SQIVND (reference sequence). The CDR3 spans 12 residues. The CDR3 coding sequence is TGTGCCAGCAGTATGGGCAATCAGCCCCAGCATTTT. Translation gives CASSMGNQPQHF. The full variable domain, its missing parts supplied by reference TRBV19 and TRBJ1-5, is DGGITQSPKYLFRKEGQNVTLSCEQNLNHDAMYWYRQDPGQGLRLIYYSQIVNDFQKGDIAEGYSVSREKKESFPLTVTSAQKNPTAFYLCASSMGNQPQHFGDGTRLSIL.

The chain has TRBV28 and TRBJ2-1, with 8 bases lining up with TRBD2. CDR1 is MDHEN, CDR2 SYDVKM, per germline. The CDR3 length is 14 residues. V lost 11 bases and J lost 1; bases outside the gene matches: 7. The CDR3 loop is CARPGGGSYNEQFF. The CDR3 DNA follows: TGTGCCCGCCCCGGGGGGGGGTCCTACAATGAGCAGTTCTTC.

The chain uses TRBV28 and TRBJ2-7; 8 positions agree with TRBD2. This CDR3 is built from 16 residues. J lost 0 bases, V lost 5 bases, and 9 bases had no gene match. CDR1 and CDR2 from the germline V gene are MDHEN and SYDVKM. The CDR3 is CASSDLKRGYSYEQYF. DNA for the CDR3: TGTGCCAGCAGTGACCTCAAGCGGGGGTACTCCTACGAGCAGTACTTC.

In this sample, this clone is medium-sized. The V and J genes are TRBV12-3 or TRBV12-4 and TRBJ2-7; D is ambiguous. Trimming removed 2 bases from V and 5 bases from J, with 10 bases in between. This CDR3 has 13 residues. DNA for the CDR3: TGTGCCAGCAGTTTAATAGGACCCAACGAGCAGTACTTC. It codes for CASSLIGPNEQYF.

This chain links TRBV18 with TRBJ1-2, with D perhaps matching TRBD1 (5 bases). CDR1 is KGHSH, CDR2 LQKENI, per germline. The ends were cut back, 2 bases at V and 8 bases at J, with 12 bases in the middle. CDR3 size: 13 residues. CDR3 DNA sequence: TGTGCCAGCTCACCAAGGGGCGACGGGGGCTACACCTTC. Translated: CASSPRGDGGYTF.

The rearrangement links TRBV19 to TRBJ1-3; the D is unclear. V was cut by 5 bases and J by 2 bases, with 13 bases left in between. The germline V gene encodes CDR1 LNHDA and CDR2 SQIVND (reference sequence). The CDR3 extends over 15 amino acids. As DNA, the CDR3 is TGTGCCAGTAGTGTCTCGTTCTGGACTGGAAACACCATATATTTT. Its translation: CASSVSFWTGNTIYF.

This chain joins TRBV7-6 and TRBJ2-7, with D tentatively TRBD1 (6 bases). Germline loops: CDR1 SGHVS, CDR2 FNYEAQ. V was clipped by 5 bases and J by 6 bases, with 17 bases between them. The CDR3 extends over 14 amino acids. Here the CDR3 reads CASSIRDNLREQYF. Here the CDR3 DNA reads TGTGCCAGCAGCATCCGGGACAACCTACGCGAGCAGTACTTC.

This chain links TRBV2 with TRBJ1-2, with 8 bases fitting TRBD1. This CDR3 comprises 14 residues. The germline gives CDR1 SNHLY, CDR2 FYNNEI. J gave up 2 bases and V 6 bases, and 5 bases lay outside the gene matches. The CDR3 reads CASRIGQGNYGYTF. The CDR3 bases are TGTGCCAGCAGGATCGGACAGGGCAACTATGGCTACACCTTC.

This clone was seen just once. This rearrangement joins TRBV28 to TRBJ2-1, with D possibly matching TRBD2 (7 bases). This CDR3 has 15 residues. V lost 3 bases to trimming and J lost 4 bases, with 13 bases between them. Looked up from germline, CDR1 is MDHEN and CDR2 is SYDVKM. This CDR3 is CASSLSGGAYNEQFF. The CDR3 DNA reads as TGTGCCAGCAGTTTGAGTGGGGGGGCTTACAATGAGCAGTTCTTC.

This sequence joins TRBV13 and TRBJ2-3; 8 bases match TRBD2. This CDR3 comprises 16 residues. Losses at the gene ends were 5 bases for V and 1 base for J; bases not matched to a gene: 8. Germline V gene sequence: CDR1 PRHDT, CDR2 FYEKMQ (reference sequence). CDR3 loop: CASSLKRGGGTDTQYF. The CDR3 nucleotides are TGTGCCAGCAGCCTAAAACGGGGGGGCGGCACAGATACGCAGTATTTT.

The CDR3 region has the DNA TGTGCCATCTACCCCGGGGGCTACGAGCAGTACTTC. Amino acid sequence: CAIYPGGYEQYF. The chain is built from TRBV28 and TRBJ2-7; the D gene is possibly TRBD2 (6 bases). V dropped 10 bases and J dropped 3 bases, with 13 bases sitting between them. This CDR3 has 12 residues. Germline V CDR1 and CDR2: MDHEN, SYDVKM.

The rearrangement uses TRBV5-4 and TRBJ2-3; no reliable D call. Germline values: CDR1 SGHNT, CDR2 YYREEE (reference sequence). The length of the CDR3 is 14 residues. V dropped 0 bases and J dropped 3 bases, with 8 bases sitting between them. In DNA, the CDR3 is TGTGCCAGCAGCTTGGGCCCTAATACAGATACGCAGTATTTT. This gives the protein CASSLGPNTDTQYF.

The chain employs TRBV9 and TRBJ1-6; D might be TRBD1 (5 bases). Trimming stripped 7 bases from V and 10 bases from J, with 18 bases between. This CDR3 has 14 amino acids. Per the germline V gene, CDR1 is SGDLS and CDR2 is YYNGEE. In DNA, the CDR3 is TGTGCCAGCCCCTTGGGGGTATCAAAGTCACCCCTCCACTTT. This gives the protein CASPLGVSKSPLHF.

The chain links TRBV5-6 to TRBJ1-2; unclear D gene. The CDR3 has 15 amino acids. The V and J ends lost 3 bases and 4 bases respectively, with 16 bases between them. Germline V gene lookup returns CDR1 SGHDT and CDR2 YYEEEE. As DNA, the CDR3 is TGTGCCAGCAGCTCTGGATCCGACGGTCTCTATGGCTACACCTTC. It encodes CASSSGSDGLYGYTF.

The chain links TRBV2 to TRBJ1-2; D is undetermined. V was trimmed by 6 bases and J by 4 bases, leaving 9 bases between them. Looked up from germline, CDR1 is SNHLY and CDR2 is FYNNEI. The CDR3 consists of 12 residues. Here the CDR3 reads CASRADSYGYTF. CDR3 in DNA: TGTGCCAGCAGAGCGGACTCCTATGGCTACACCTTC.

The chain has TRBV6-5 and TRBJ2-5; no clear D gene. Per the germline V gene, CDR1 is MNHEY and CDR2 is SVGAGI. The CDR3 totals 14 residues. The V end lost 2 bases, the J end lost 1 base, and 8 bases lay between the germline ends. CDR3: CASSYIRSQETQYF. DNA for the CDR3: TGTGCCAGCAGTTACATCCGGTCCCAAGAGACCCAGTACTTC.

This chain joins TRBV5-1 and TRBJ2-4; D perhaps matches TRBD2 (6 bases). Germline V gives CDR1 SGHRS, CDR2 YFSETQ. The CDR3 is 14 residues long. V lost 4 bases and J lost 8, with 16 bases in between. The CDR3: CASSPSTSGDIQYF. The CDR3 DNA sequence: TGCGCCAGCAGCCCAAGTACGTCGGGGGACATTCAGTACTTC.

J is TRBJ2-5 and V is TRBV10-3; D might be TRBD1 (6 bases). V shed 3 bases and J shed 1 base, with 9 bases lying between them. From germline, CDR1 is ENHRY and CDR2 SYGVKD. The CDR3 is made up of 14 amino acids. CDR3 region: CAISERGTQETQYF. The CDR3 bases are TGTGCCATCAGTGAAAGGGGGACCCAAGAGACCCAGTACTTC.